This T cell receptor (beta chain) originates from a study of CD8 T cells in Susac syndrome (dated by TCRdb to between 2019 and 2020). Some background on the complete study: Whether CD8+ T cell activation and differentiation in Susac syndrome was antigen driven was tested using repertoire sequencing. CD8+ T cell repertoire clonality was compared between some 13 healthy donors, some 14 Susac syndrome patients and approximately 15 multiple sclerosis patients. Results the study describes overall, beyond this receptor: The number of individuals in the TCR sequencing and HLA analysis was acknowledged as relatively small.

RNA was extracted using the RNeasy kit, and about 0.45 to 1 ug of the RNA was reverse transcribed with random hexamers. The immunoSEQ multiplex PCR assay, covering 54 Vbeta and 13 Jbeta segments, was used to amplify TCR beta CDR3 regions. PCR amplification bias was corrected using a synthetic template baseline for primer optimization and computational correction. Per the authors' processing: Reads were annotated to V, D and J genes according to IMGT and were analyzed with immunoSEQ Analyzer, with only productive sequences retained. To calculate clonality, Shannon entropy was normalized by log2 of the number of productive unique sequences and then subtracted from one. For each patient and control, public and private clones were evaluated among the 100 most prevalent clones. Clones were defined as Susac-specific if absent from the healthy and MS cohorts, from under 1,200 published viral clones and from other ImmuneACCESS disease sequences. Clones were called with MiXCR by TCRdb after fastp trimmed the public reads at Q25, and only in-frame beta chains were retained. Rows with a matching CDR3 protein are joined into one entry that keeps the most common DNA and genes. The V and J calls here are based on TCRdb, not the publication. Within this sample are roughly 140,000 distinct CDR3 sequences, with roughly 94% of them counted one time only. Of the sample, around 0.21% falls within the top ten clones.

Peripheral blood CD8+ and CD4+ T cells from healthy donors, Susac syndrome patients and multiple sclerosis patients were profiled using high-throughput TCR beta sequencing. The multiple sclerosis controls were treatment-naive patients whose relapsing-remitting disease, either stable or active, fulfilled the revised McDonald criteria. Bulk CD8+ and CD4+ T cells were purified by magnetic negative isolation, whereas CD8+ TEMRA cells were enriched by FACS. Blood was collected in EDTA tubes and processed within 24 hours, with PBMCs isolated through density gradient centrifugation. PBMCs intended for TCR sequencing were cryopreserved in liquid nitrogen and were subsequently thawed in a 37 degrees C water bath. A purity of at least 90% was achieved for sorted or isolated CD4+, CD8+ and CD8+ TEMRA cells. Turning to this clonotype: Its antigen is currently not known. One base away there is no much larger clone; base qualities are not given.

V drops 6 bases and J drops 4 bases, leaving 12 bases in between. Via the germline V gene, CDR1 is MNHEY and CDR2 SVGEGT. There are 13 amino acids in the CDR3, from cysteine to phenylalanine inclusive. Only CDR3 DNA is held: 39 bases, read in frame from base 1. The chain was built from TRBV6-2 or TRBV6-3 and TRBJ1-1; D gene: possibly TRBD1, on 5 matching bases. The sequencing input was CD8+ T cells from PBMCs. The TCR originated in a human donor with multiple sclerosis. The nucleotide sequence reads as follows: TGTGCCAGCAGACCCCGGGGGAGCACTGAAGCTTTCTTT. Translation gives CASRPRGSTEAFF.